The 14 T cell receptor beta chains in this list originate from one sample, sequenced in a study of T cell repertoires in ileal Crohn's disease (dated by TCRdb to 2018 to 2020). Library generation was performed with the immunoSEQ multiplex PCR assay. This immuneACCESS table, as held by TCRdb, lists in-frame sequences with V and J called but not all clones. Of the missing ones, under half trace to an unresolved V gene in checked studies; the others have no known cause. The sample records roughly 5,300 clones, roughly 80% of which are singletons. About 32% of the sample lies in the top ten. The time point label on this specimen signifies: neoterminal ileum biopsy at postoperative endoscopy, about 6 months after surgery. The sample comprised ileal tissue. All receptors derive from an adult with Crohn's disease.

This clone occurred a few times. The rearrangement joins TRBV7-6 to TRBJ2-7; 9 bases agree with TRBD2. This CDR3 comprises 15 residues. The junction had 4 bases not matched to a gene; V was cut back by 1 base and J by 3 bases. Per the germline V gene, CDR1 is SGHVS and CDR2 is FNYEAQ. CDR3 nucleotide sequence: TGTGCCAGCAGCTTAGGGCGGGGGGGCATCTACGAGCAGTACTTC. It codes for CASSLGRGGIYEQYF. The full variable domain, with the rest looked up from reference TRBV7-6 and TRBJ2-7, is GAGVSQSPRYKVTKRGQDVALRCDPISGHVSLYWYRQALGQGPEFLTYFNYEAQQDKSGLPNDRFSAERPEGSISTLTIQRTEQRDSAMYRCASSLGRGGIYEQYFGPGTRLTVT.

The CDR3 here is CASSPGTSQETQYF. The CDR3 DNA reads TGTGCCAGTAGTCCGGGAACGTCCCAAGAGACCCAGTACTTC. This chain links TRBV19 with TRBJ2-5; TRBD2 might be the D (5 bases). The CDR3 length is 14 residues. The germline gives CDR1 LNHDA, CDR2 SQIVND (reference sequence). V was trimmed by 5 bases and J by 1 base, leaving 11 bases between them. The variable domain in full, completed from reference TRBV19 and TRBJ2-5, reads DGGITQSPKYLFRKEGQNVTLSCEQNLNHDAMYWYRQDPGQGLRLIYYSQIVNDFQKGDIAEGYSVSREKKESFPLTVTSAQKNPTAFYLCASSPGTSQETQYFGPGTRLLVL.

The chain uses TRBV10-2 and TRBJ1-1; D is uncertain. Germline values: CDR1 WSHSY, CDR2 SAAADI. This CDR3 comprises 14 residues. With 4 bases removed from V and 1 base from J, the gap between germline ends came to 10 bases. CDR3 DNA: TGCGCCAGCAGTGGGAGGGATCCGAACACTGAAGCTTTCTTT. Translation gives CASSGRDPNTEAFF.

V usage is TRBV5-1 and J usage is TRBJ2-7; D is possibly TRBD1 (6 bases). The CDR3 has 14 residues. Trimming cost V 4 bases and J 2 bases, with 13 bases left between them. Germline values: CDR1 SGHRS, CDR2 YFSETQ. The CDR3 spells CASSQYREAYEQYF. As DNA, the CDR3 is TGCGCCAGCAGCCAGTACAGGGAAGCCTACGAGCAGTACTTC.

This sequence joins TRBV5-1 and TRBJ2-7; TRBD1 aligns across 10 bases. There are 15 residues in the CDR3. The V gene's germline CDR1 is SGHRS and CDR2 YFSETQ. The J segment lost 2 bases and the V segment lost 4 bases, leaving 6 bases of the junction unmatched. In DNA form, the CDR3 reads TGCGCCAGCAGCCCCGCCGGGACAGGGGCCTACGAGCAGTACTTC. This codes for CASSPAGTGAYEQYF.

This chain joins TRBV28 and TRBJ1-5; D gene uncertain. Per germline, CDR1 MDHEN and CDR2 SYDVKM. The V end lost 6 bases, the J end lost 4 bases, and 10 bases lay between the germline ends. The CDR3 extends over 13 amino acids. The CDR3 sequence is CASSPDSNQPQHF. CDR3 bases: TGTGCCAGCAGCCCCGATAGTAATCAGCCCCAGCATTTT.

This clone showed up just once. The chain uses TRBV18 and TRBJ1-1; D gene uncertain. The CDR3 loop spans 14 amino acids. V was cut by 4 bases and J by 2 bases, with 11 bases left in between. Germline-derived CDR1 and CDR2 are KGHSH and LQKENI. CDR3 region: CASSRSGRNTEAFF. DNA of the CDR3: TGTGCCAGCTCACGTTCCGGGCGTAACACTGAAGCTTTCTTT.

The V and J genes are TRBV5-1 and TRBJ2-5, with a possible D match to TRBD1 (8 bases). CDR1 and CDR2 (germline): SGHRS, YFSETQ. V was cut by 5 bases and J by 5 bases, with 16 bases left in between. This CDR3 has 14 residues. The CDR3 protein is CASRPDRGGETQYF. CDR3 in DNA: TGCGCCAGCAGACCTGACAGGGGAGGGGAGACCCAGTACTTC.

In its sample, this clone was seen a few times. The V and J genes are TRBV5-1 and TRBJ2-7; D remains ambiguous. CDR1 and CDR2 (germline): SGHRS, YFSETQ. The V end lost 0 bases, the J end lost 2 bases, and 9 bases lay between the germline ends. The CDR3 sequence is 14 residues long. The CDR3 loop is CASSLASTAYEQYF. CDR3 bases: TGCGCCAGCAGCTTGGCCTCAACCGCCTACGAGCAGTACTTC.

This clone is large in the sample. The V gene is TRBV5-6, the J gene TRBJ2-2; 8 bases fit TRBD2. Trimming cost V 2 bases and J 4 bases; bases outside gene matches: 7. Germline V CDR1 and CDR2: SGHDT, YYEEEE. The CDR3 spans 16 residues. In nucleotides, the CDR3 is TGTGCCAGCAGCTTTGCGACTAGCGAACGCACCGGGGAGCTGTTTTTT. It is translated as CASSFATSERTGELFF.

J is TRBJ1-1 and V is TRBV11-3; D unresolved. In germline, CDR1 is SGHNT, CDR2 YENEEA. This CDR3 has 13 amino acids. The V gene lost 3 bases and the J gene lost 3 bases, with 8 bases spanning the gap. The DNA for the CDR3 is TGTGCCAGCAGCTTGACACTCGACACTGAAGCTTTCTTT. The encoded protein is CASSLTLDTEAFF.

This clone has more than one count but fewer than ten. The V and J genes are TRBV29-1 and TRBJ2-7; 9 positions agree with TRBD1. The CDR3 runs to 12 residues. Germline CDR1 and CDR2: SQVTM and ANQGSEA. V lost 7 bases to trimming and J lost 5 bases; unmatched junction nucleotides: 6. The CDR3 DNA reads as TGCAGCGGGGGGACAGGGAACGACGAGCAGTACTTC. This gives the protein CSGGTGNDEQYF.

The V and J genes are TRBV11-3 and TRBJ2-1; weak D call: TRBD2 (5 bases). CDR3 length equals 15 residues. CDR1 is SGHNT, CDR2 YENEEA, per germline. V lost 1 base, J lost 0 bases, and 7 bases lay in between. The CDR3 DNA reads TGTGCCAGCAGCTTAGGAGGGAGCTCCTACAATGAGCAGTTCTTC. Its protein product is CASSLGGSSYNEQFF. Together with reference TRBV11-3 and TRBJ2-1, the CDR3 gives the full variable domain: EAGVVQSPRYKIIEKKQPVAFWCNPISGHNTLYWYLQNLGQGPELLIRYENEEAVDDSQLPKDRFSAERLKGVDSTLKIQPAELGDSAVYLCASSLGGSSYNEQFFGPGTRLTVL.

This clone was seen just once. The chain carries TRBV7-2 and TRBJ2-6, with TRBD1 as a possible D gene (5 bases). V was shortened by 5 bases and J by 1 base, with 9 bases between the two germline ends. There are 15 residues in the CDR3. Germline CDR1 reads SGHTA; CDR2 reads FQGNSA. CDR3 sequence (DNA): TGTGCCAGCAGCCGTGACAGATCTGGGGCCAACGTCCTGACTTTC. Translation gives CASSRDRSGANVLTF.